This T cell receptor beta chain originates from a study of metastatic and nonmetastatic thyroid tumors. Study overall: The comparison covered peripheral blood and tumor or nodule tissue in malignant and benign thyroid patients.

Study outcomes and limitations: Across blood and tumor, TCR beta diversity in malignant thyroid tumors was reportedly significantly higher than in benign nodules.

This clone has at least ten counts. Its antigen is not known. Per the authors' pipeline: The authors used CDR3 differences across clinicopathological groups to build a distant-metastasis classifier for papillary thyroid cancer. TCRdb recomputed clones from the PCR reads via MiXCR. In this record, the V and J calls reflect TCRdb's handling and not the investigators' own analysis. The table has tens of thousands of clones, around an eighth seen once. Not a single patient had been given any form of treatment at any point before undergoing thyroid surgery. Deletions cut 11 bases from V and 10 bases from J, with 17 bases between. The CDR3 has 11 residues. Germline-derived CDR1 and CDR2 are WNHNN and SYGVQD (reference sequence).

Sample: blood. This TCR was sampled from a female donor with papillary thyroid cancer or a benign thyroid nodule (not recorded which). Some clones in this sample may be carry-over from other donors' samples. The rearrangement links TRBV10-1 to TRBJ1-1; weak D call: TRBD1 (5 bases). CDR3 coding DNA: TGCGCCCCCCGACGGGGGGAGGGAGCTTTCTTT. Encoded protein: CAPRRGEGAFF.